The TCR beta chain described here comes from a study of blood T cell repertoires in COVID-19. Clones were sequenced by immunoSEQ multiplex PCR, and TCRdb holds only the in-frame ones, with some missing. Of approximately 15,000 clones listed, around 73% are singletons. The CDR3 is 18 residues long. The V and J ends lost 3 bases and 2 bases, in that order; junction bases with no gene match: 9. Germline V gene sequence: CDR1 SEHNR, CDR2 FQNEAQ (reference sequence). Judged by abundance, this clone is medium-sized. The chain carries TRBV7-9 and TRBJ2-2, with TRBD2 identical over 10 bases. This sequence originates from a human donor in a cohort sampled during active COVID-19. Sequenced sample: peripheral blood. The DNA of the CDR3 is TGTGCCAGCAGCTTCCAGCGGGGGGGCGTGGGTAACACCGGGGAGCTGTTTTTT. Translation gives CASSFQRGGVGNTGELFF.